Reported below is one T cell receptor beta chain. As handled by the study authors: Cell counts per sample came from amplifying reference gene primers. TCRdb's copy holds only in-frame clones and misses some; the assay was immunoSEQ multiplex PCR. V and J calls and clone size are as listed in that table; D and trimming were resolved from the DNA. The sample gives fewer than 140,000 clones, 70% to 85% of which show up once; 14% is in the top ten. This sample is part of a study of blood T cell repertoires in COVID-19. The sample taken for sequencing was peripheral blood. The receptor was derived from a woman between 55 and 75 years old with acute or convalescent COVID-19.

The CDR3 nucleotides are TGCAGCGTTGAAGTCACCGGGACAGGGCCCTACGAGCAGTACTTC. It specifies CSVEVTGTGPYEQYF. The chain links TRBV29-1 to TRBJ2-7, with 9 bases that match TRBD1. Losses at the gene ends were 1 base for V and 2 bases for J; bases not matched to a gene: 6. In germline, CDR1 is SQVTM, CDR2 ANQGSEA. There are 15 residues in the CDR3.